This T cell receptor beta chain was obtained from a study of human CD8 memory T cell subsets (dated by TCRdb to 2018 to 2021). At the level of the whole study: To assess how stem-like (TSTEM), progenitor exhausted-like (TPEX) and effector memory CD8+ T cell subsets are clonally related, the TCRbeta repertoires of these three subsets were compared. TCRbeta repertoires were obtained from TSTEM, TPEX and effector memory subsets contributed by each of six donors. Overall study outcomes, separate from this receptor: Normalized Shannon-Wiener diversity was similarly high in TSTEM and TPEX subsets, while effector memory subsets were less diverse by comparison. Chao1 estimates suggested greater repertoire diversity in TSTEM than in TPEX subsets, potentially reflecting a broader range of specificities. The stem-like TSTEM and TPEX subsets each shared clonotypes with effector memory cells, but the TSTEM and TPEX repertoires had minimal overlap with each other, suggesting distinct antigen spectra. Sequencing was limited to TCRbeta chains, and the repertoire comparisons were based on six donors analyzed with paired t-tests and Bonferroni correction.

A Human TCR Profiling Kit was used to prepare UMI-labeled 5' RACE TCRbeta libraries. Every TCRbeta library was prepared in parallel with an identical number of PCR cycles. In the original analysis: Between about 2,600 and 18,000 functional CDR3beta clonotypes were contained in each TCRbeta library. MIGEC 1.2.9 handled UMI extraction and consensus assembly, with a minimum of three reads required per UMI. In-frame CDR3beta repertoires were extracted with MiXCR 3.0.3. Diversity metrics were computed in VDJtools 1.2.1 after downsampling each sample to 42,000 randomly selected UMIs. For each sample pair, the repertoire overlap metrics D, R and F2 were calculated in VDJtools using the top 3,000 clones. TCRdb reanalyzed the reads, keeping one entry per CDR3 protein sequence and omitting DNA. The V and J calls and clone size are TCRdb's, not the authors'. The record for this sample contains about 20,000 distinct CDR3 sequences. 5.4% of the sample is in the top ten clones.

Peripheral blood mononuclear cells were isolated from healthy donor buffy coats by density gradient separation. In the study, total CD8+ T cells were enriched by negative magnetic separation with EasySep or MojoSort CD8+ T cell isolation kits. An RNeasy Mini Kit was used to extract total RNA from duplicate vials of approximately 140,000 sorted CD8+ T cells per subset. The PBMCs were used fresh or after being cryopreserved in fetal bovine serum with about 10% DMSO. Fluorescence-activated cell sorting on a FACSAria III was used to sort CD8+ T cell subsets to purity. As to this clonotype: Its antigen remains undetermined.

From the cysteine up to the phenylalanine, the CDR3 has a length of 13 residues. DNA for this receptor is not on file. The germline V gene supplies CDR1 SGHVS and CDR2 FNYEAQ. The chain was built from TRBV7-6 and TRBJ2-7. The source material was CD8+ T cells from PBMCs. The clonotype comes from a human donor in good health. CDR3 reads: CASSLSAWGEQYF. The variable domain in full, with residues beyond the CDR3 obtained from the reference TRBV7-6 and TRBJ2-7 genes, is GAGVSQSPRYKVTKRGQDVALRCDPISGHVSLYWYRQALGQGPEFLTYFNYEAQQDKSGLPNDRFSAERPEGSISTLTIQRTEQRDSAMYRCASSLSAWGEQYFGPGTRLTVT.